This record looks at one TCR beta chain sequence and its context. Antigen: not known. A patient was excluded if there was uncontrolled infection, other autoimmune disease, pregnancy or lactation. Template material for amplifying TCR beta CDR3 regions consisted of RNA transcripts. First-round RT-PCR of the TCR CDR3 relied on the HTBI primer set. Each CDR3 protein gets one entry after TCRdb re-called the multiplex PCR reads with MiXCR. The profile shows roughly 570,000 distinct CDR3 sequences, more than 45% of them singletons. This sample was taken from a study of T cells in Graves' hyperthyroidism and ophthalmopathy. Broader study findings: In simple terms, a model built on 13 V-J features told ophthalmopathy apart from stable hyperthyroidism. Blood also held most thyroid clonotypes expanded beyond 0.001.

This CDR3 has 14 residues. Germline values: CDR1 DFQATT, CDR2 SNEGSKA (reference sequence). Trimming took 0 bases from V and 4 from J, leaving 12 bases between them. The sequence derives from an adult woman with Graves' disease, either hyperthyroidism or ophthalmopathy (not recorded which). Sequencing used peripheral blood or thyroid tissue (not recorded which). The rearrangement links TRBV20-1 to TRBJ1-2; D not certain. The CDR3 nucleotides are TGCAGTGCTAGAGATCTCGGCCAGCTCTATGGCTACACCTTC. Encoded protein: CSARDLGQLYGYTF.